The 26 T cell receptor beta chains reported below all come from one sample, sequenced in a study of T cells in Graves' hyperthyroidism and ophthalmopathy. Regions amplified from RNA transcripts were the TCR beta CDR3 regions. First-round RT-PCR targeting the TCR CDR3 was performed with the HTBI primer set. Each CDR3 protein is one row after TCRdb ran MiXCR on the multiplex PCR reads. In the table there are about 400,000 distinct CDR3 sequences, about 15% of which are singletons. The sequenced sample was blood. Every receptor here comes from a woman younger than 45 with Graves' hyperthyroidism.

The chain carries TRBV10-3 and TRBJ1-2, with 7 bases matching TRBD1. V lost 10 bases, J lost 1 base, and 9 bases stayed unmatched. This CDR3 region has 14 residues. Germline loops: CDR1 ENHRY, CDR2 SYGVKD. DNA of the CDR3: TGTGCCACCGGGCCGGGACAGAATAACTATGGCTACACCTTC. Translation: CATGPGQNNYGYTF.

In this sample, this clonotype turned up many times. The chain has TRBV12-3 or TRBV12-4 and TRBJ1-2; D unresolved. The CDR3 covers 14 residues. The ends were cut back, 6 bases at V and 4 bases at J, with 15 bases in the middle. CDR3 loop: CASRPEVLAYGYTF. CDR3 coding DNA: TGTGCCAGCAGACCCGAGGTGTTGGCCTATGGCTACACCTTC.

This clonotype was observed a handful of times. The V call is TRBV12-3 or TRBV12-4, the J call TRBJ2-5, with D unclear. Trimming left V 5 bases short and J 2 bases short, with 9 bases between. This CDR3 is 13 amino acids long. This chain's CDR3 is CASSVDPQETQYF. CDR3 DNA: TGTGCCAGCAGTGTGGACCCACAAGAGACCCAGTACTTC.

This clonotype appeared many times. The V gene is TRBV2, the J gene TRBJ1-5, with a tentative D call TRBD1 (5 bases). V was clipped by 4 bases and J by 3 bases, with 10 bases between them. Germline loops: CDR1 SNHLY, CDR2 FYNNEI. CDR3 length: 14 residues. CDR3 protein: CASSGRQLNQPQHF. The CDR3 nucleotides read TGTGCCAGCAGTGGACGACAGCTCAATCAGCCCCAGCATTTT.

This clonotype appeared many times. The chain links TRBV20-1 to TRBJ1-5; D is ambiguous. The V gene's germline CDR1 is DFQATT and CDR2 SNEGSKA (reference sequence). The CDR3 has 15 residues. The V end lost 1 base, the J end lost 2 bases, and 12 bases lay between the germline ends. CDR3 residues: CSARGPNWGNQPQHF. CDR3 sequence (DNA): TGCAGTGCTAGAGGGCCGAATTGGGGCAATCAGCCCCAGCATTTT.

CDR3 nucleotides: TGTGCCTCCACCGACGGGACTAGTGCGTCTTATACGCAGTATTTT. Protein: CASTDGTSASYTQYF. The rearrangement uses TRBV10-3 and TRBJ2-3, with 8 positions matching TRBD2. V dropped 11 bases and J dropped 7; count of bases not matched to a gene: 17. This CDR3 region has 15 residues. CDR1 and CDR2 from the germline V gene are ENHRY and SYGVKD.

The V gene is TRBV27, the J gene TRBJ2-1, with D uncertain. The CDR3 covers 15 residues. V dropped 4 bases and J dropped 0 bases, with 10 bases sitting between them. Germline V gene data show CDR1 as MNHEY and CDR2 as SMNVEV (reference sequence). CDR3 bases: TGTGCCAGCAGTTCCCGGAGAGGCTCCTACAATGAGCAGTTCTTC. Amino acids: CASSSRRGSYNEQFF.

The J gene is TRBJ2-1, the V gene TRBV19; the D gene is possibly TRBD2 (5 bases). Germline CDR1 is LNHDA and CDR2 is SQIVND (reference sequence). V gave up 5 bases and J gave up 5 bases, with 19 bases separating them. The CDR3 runs 16 residues. The CDR3 coding sequence is TGTGCCAGTAGTTTTGGGAGCCCCTCTCTTCACAATGAGCAGTTCTTC. Translating it yields CASSFGSPSLHNEQFF.

This clonotype has more than one count but fewer than ten. CDR3 bases: TGTGCCAGCAGCCGACCCTTCCACAATGAGCAGTTCTTC. It codes for CASSRPFHNEQFF. This chain uses TRBV9 with TRBJ2-1; D is undetermined. Trimming took 4 bases from V and 5 from J, leaving 10 bases between them. Germline V gives CDR1 SGDLS, CDR2 YYNGEE. CDR3 length: 13 residues.

The genes are TRBV12-3 or TRBV12-4 and TRBJ2-2; unclear D gene. V was pared by 1 base and J by 6 bases, with 9 bases between. The CDR3 sequence is 14 residues long. CDR3 region: CASSLVARAGELFF. CDR3 bases: TGTGCCAGCAGTTTAGTCGCCCGGGCCGGGGAGCTGTTTTTT.

In its sample, this clonotype was seen many times. The chain employs TRBV7-8 and TRBJ2-3; D not certain. V lost 0 bases and J 0 bases, leaving 7 bases between the germline ends. Germline assignment: CDR1 SGHVS and CDR2 FQNEAQ. The CDR3 runs 15 residues. The CDR3 loop is CASSLAGQSTDTQYF. The CDR3 DNA reads TGTGCCAGCAGCTTAGCAGGTCAGAGCACAGATACGCAGTATTTT.

This chain uses TRBV2 with TRBJ2-7; D may match TRBD1 or TRBD2 (5 bases each). Germline CDR1 reads SNHLY; CDR2 reads FYNNEI. V shed 0 bases and J shed 4 bases, with 10 bases lying between them. The CDR3 loop spans 14 amino acids. The CDR3 reads CASSEAGELYEQYF. The CDR3 DNA follows: TGTGCCAGCAGTGAAGCGGGGGAATTGTACGAGCAGTACTTC.

This clonotype has only a few counts. The CDR3 region has the DNA TGTGCCAGCAGTTTACCACAGAGAACCACTGAAGCTTTCTTT. Its translation is CASSLPQRTTEAFF. The V call is TRBV28, the J call TRBJ1-1, with D hard to call. Germline-derived CDR1 and CDR2 are MDHEN and SYDVKM. Trimming removed 2 bases at V and 4 bases at J, with 11 bases between. The CDR3 is made up of 14 amino acids.

This clonotype showed up many times. Its ends do not fully match the called genes, so a read error is possible. This sequence joins TRBV5-1 and TRBJ2-7; D remains ambiguous. This CDR3 spans 13 amino acids. CDR1 is SGHRS and CDR2 is YFSETQ in the germline V gene. The CDR3 DNA reads as TGTGCCAGCAGTTTGGCAGGTACCTACGAGCAGTACTTC. Translated, it gives CASSLAGTYEQYF.

This clonotype was recorded at least ten times. V usage is TRBV19 and J usage is TRBJ2-1; TRBD2 aligns across 10 bases. In germline, CDR1 is LNHDA, CDR2 SQIVND (reference sequence). There are 18 residues in the CDR3. V shed 0 bases and J 3 bases; nucleotides not matched to a gene: 8. The CDR3 sequence: CASSIEQPGLAFYNEQFF. CDR3 DNA sequence: TGTGCCAGTAGTATAGAGCAACCGGGACTAGCGTTCTACAATGAGCAGTTCTTC. Combining the CDR3 with reference TRBV19 and TRBJ2-1 gives the whole variable domain DGGITQSPKYLFRKEGQNVTLSCEQNLNHDAMYWYRQDPGQGLRLIYYSQIVNDFQKGDIAEGYSVSREKKESFPLTVTSAQKNPTAFYLCASSIEQPGLAFYNEQFFGPGTRLTVL.

The chain has TRBV9 and TRBJ2-7, with D possibly being TRBD1 (5 bases). Trimming stripped 4 bases from V and 0 bases from J, with 8 bases between. The CDR3 consists of 13 residues. Germline assignment: CDR1 SGDLS and CDR2 YYNGEE. Here the CDR3 DNA reads TGTGCCAGCAGCCGACAGAACTCCTACGAGCAGTACTTC. Translated: CASSRQNSYEQYF.

This clonotype was seen more than once but under ten times. This chain links TRBV6-2 or TRBV6-3 with TRBJ2-7; D remains unclear. The CDR3 runs to 13 residues. Trimming removed 3 bases at V and 6 bases at J, with 12 bases between. CDR1 is MNHEY, CDR2 SVGEGT, per germline. DNA of the CDR3: TGTGCCAGCAGTTATACCCCCCCTGGCGAGCAGTACTTC. Protein product: CASSYTPPGEQYF.

The V gene is TRBV5-6, the J gene TRBJ2-5, with D maybe TRBD1 (6 bases). Trimming stripped 1 base from V and 7 bases from J, with 11 bases between. Looked up from germline, CDR1 is SGHDT and CDR2 is YYEEEE. This CDR3 is 13 amino acids long. The chain's CDR3 is CASSLMGRGTQYF. In nucleotides, the CDR3 is TGTGCCAGCAGCTTGATGGGCAGGGGGACCCAGTACTTC.

This chain joins TRBV2 and TRBJ2-3, with 11 positions matching TRBD2. Germline trimming cut 8 bases from V and 2 bases from J; bases unmatched to any gene: 3. The CDR3 has 14 amino acids. Germline values: CDR1 SNHLY, CDR2 FYNNEI. The CDR3 DNA is TGTGCCAGCGTACTAGCGGGAGTCACAGATACGCAGTATTTT. This gives the protein CASVLAGVTDTQYF.

Many counts were recorded for this clonotype. The V call is TRBV3-1, the J call TRBJ2-1; D may be TRBD2 (6 bases). The CDR3 length is 14 residues. Trimming took 3 bases from V and 6 from J, leaving 12 bases between them. Germline CDR1 reads LGHDT; CDR2 reads YNNKEL (reference sequence). This chain's CDR3 is CASSQARLVNEQFF. CDR3 sequence (DNA): TGTGCCAGCAGCCAGGCCCGACTAGTCAATGAGCAGTTCTTC.

In this sample, this clonotype turned up many times. This chain joins TRBV28 and TRBJ2-7; possible D gene TRBD1, 5 bases. Germline V gives CDR1 MDHEN, CDR2 SYDVKM. The CDR3 is 13 residues long. With 2 bases removed from V and 7 bases from J, the gap between germline ends came to 12 bases. CDR3 bases: TGTGCCAGCAGTTTAAGGGCAGGGTTAGAGCAGTACTTC. It translates to CASSLRAGLEQYF.

The chain has TRBV12-3 or TRBV12-4 and TRBJ2-7; 10 positions match TRBD1. The CDR3 runs to 14 residues. After removal of 3 bases from V and 4 bases from J, the junction contained 3 bases not matched to a gene. The CDR3 sequence: CASSFDRGRYEQYF. The CDR3, as DNA: TGTGCCAGCAGTTTTGACAGGGGGCGGTACGAGCAGTACTTC.

The V and J genes are TRBV7-2 and TRBJ2-7, with 14 bases fitting TRBD2. The V gene's germline CDR1 is SGHTA and CDR2 FQGNSA. The CDR3 consists of 15 residues. V shed 5 bases and J 4 bases; nucleotides not matched to a gene: 4. The CDR3 coding sequence is TGTGCCAGCAGCACGGGACTAGCGGGAGAGTACGAGCAGTACTTC. Amino acid sequence: CASSTGLAGEYEQYF.

The chain links TRBV2 to TRBJ2-6; D gene unclear. The V gene's germline CDR1 is SNHLY and CDR2 FYNNEI. The V end lost 5 bases, the J end lost 4 bases, and 12 bases lay between the germline ends. The CDR3 runs to 15 residues. The DNA of the CDR3 is TGTGCCAGCAGTCCTACCACAATGGGGGCCAACGTCCTGACTTTC. This translates into CASSPTTMGANVLTF.

This clonotype was counted a single time. The chain links TRBV18 to TRBJ2-5; the match to TRBD1 covers 11 bases. TRBJ2-1 explains the end of the DNA better; the J call may be wrong. CDR1 KGHSH and CDR2 LQKENI come from the germline V gene. This CDR3 comprises 13 residues. This CDR3 reads CASSPRDRGNQFF. The CDR3 region has the DNA TGTGCCAGCTCACCAAGGGACAGGGGGAACCAGTTCTTC.

This clonotype was counted many times. V gene TRBV14 combines with J gene TRBJ2-7; 15 positions match TRBD2. This CDR3 spans 15 amino acids. V lost 5 bases, J lost 9 bases, and 8 bases stayed unmatched. Germline lookup yields CDR1 SGHDN and CDR2 FVKESK. CDR3 DNA sequence: TGTGCCAGCAGCGGACCTACGGGACTAGCGGGAGGGCAGTACTTC. It is translated as CASSGPTGLAGGQYF.